This T cell receptor beta chain is from a study of blood T cell repertoires in COVID-19 (TCRdb year 2020). Some background on the complete study: Collaborator samples came from the United States, Italy and Spain and covered acute and convalescent phases of COVID-19. The material from the prospective study consisted of cDNA or gDNA derived from T cells, B-cell-depleted T cells, or PBMCs. Deeply sampled blood TCRbeta repertoires from subjects exposed to, actively infected with, or recovered from COVID-19 were included in the dataset. A freely available public database, intended as a resource for researchers studying the immune response to SARS-CoV-2, is where the repertoires were released. The samples were drawn from the first 160 participants of the ongoing ImmuneRACE study and from 1,254 subjects provided by 6 global collaborators. The sample metadata nearly always contained a de-identified subject ID, COVID-19 status, age in years and sex. Where available, HLA class I and class II types were taken from metadata supplied by the sample provider and were not determined by assay-based typing.

Participants in the prospective study were enrolled through a virtual design, were aged roughly 18 to 100 years, and lived in 24 United States geographic areas. Cohort assignment in the prospective study relied on participant-reported clinical history from a screening survey and a study questionnaire. For ImmuneRACE Cohort 3, a participant was defined as recovered based on two consecutive negative NP/OP PCR tests, clearance by a healthcare professional, or resolution of symptoms. In the prospective study, mobile phlebotomists collected whole blood, serum and a nasopharyngeal or oropharyngeal swab from each participant. Additional blood draws and questionnaires over an approximately two-month period could optionally be provided by prospective study participants. Blood samples from the prospective study were shipped frozen or at room temperature prior to DNA extraction. Study-wide conclusions, independent of this receptor: The quantity of clinical and demographic metadata differed by source and by participant and was supplied without curation.

As to this clone: Its binding antigen is unknown. Qualities for individual bases were not recorded, and no much larger clone is one base off.

The immunoSEQ Assay, a bias-controlled multiplex PCR, was used to amplify TCRbeta CDR3 regions from genomic DNA. The authors' analysis ran thus. The number of nucleated cells in each sample was estimated by amplification of reference gene primers within the assay. Sequence reads were collapsed and filtered to measure the absolute abundance of every unique TCRbeta CDR3 rearrangement. For each sample, productive Simpson clonality was calculated by taking the square root of Simpson's diversity index across productive rearrangements. TCRdb stores this immuneACCESS table with in-frame sequences only. Part of the clones is absent; in the studies checked, under half of the shortfall reflects unresolved V genes, and no reason is known for the rest. The V and J calls and the clone size are those of that table, but D and trimming were determined from the DNA. The sample profile shows 300,000 to 350,000 clones; approximately 89% of them were found once. About 5% of the sample belongs to the ten largest clones.

Measured from the cysteine to the phenylalanine, the CDR3 is 14 residues long. The kept DNA is CDR3 alone, 42 bases in frame from the first base. The trim is 4 bases for V and 2 bases for J, with a gap of 12 bases between the germline ends. CDR1 and CDR2, looked up from the germline V gene (reference sequence), are SGHNT and YYREEE. The receptor comes from a young man who had recovered from COVID-19. Sequenced sample: PBMCs or T cells enriched from blood (not recorded which). The rearranged chain carries TRBV5-4 and TRBJ2-5; a tentative D call is TRBD1 (6 bases match). The nucleotide sequence is given as TGTGCCAGCAGCCTTCGACAGGAGCAAGAGACCCAGTACTTC. Its protein product is CASSLRQEQETQYF.